Each of the 5 T cell receptor beta chains below was sequenced from the same sample in a study of T cells expressing NK-cell markers. Each CDR3 protein gets one entry in TCRdb, which reprocessed the 5' RACE reads and gives no DNA. In total, the table holds 450,000 to 600,000 distinct CDR3 sequences. The sequenced sample consisted of blood T cells: a sorted CD56 or NKG2C T cell subset, CD4+ or CD8+ T cells, or bulk PBMC T cells (not recorded which). The source of these receptors is a man aged 18 to 30 in good health.

The V gene is TRBV7-8, the J gene TRBJ2-3; TCRdb indicates TRBD1, and absent DNA this call remains unverified. CDR3 length equals 15 residues. The germline V gene encodes CDR1 SGHVS and CDR2 FQNEAQ. The CDR3 reads CASDQGESSTDTQYF.

J is TRBJ2-7 and V is TRBV18; TCRdb indicates TRBD1, and absent DNA this call remains unverified. Germline V gene lookup returns CDR1 KGHSH and CDR2 LQKENI. The CDR3 is made up of 11 amino acids. CDR3 sequence reads: CASSVGDEQYF.

The J gene is TRBJ2-7, the V gene TRBV7-3; TCRdb indicates TRBD1, and absent DNA this call remains unverified. From germline, CDR1 is SGHTA and CDR2 FQGTGA. This CDR3 is built from 13 residues. The CDR3 sequence is CASSADTGSEQYF. Complete variable domain (other parts from reference TRBV7-3 and TRBJ2-7): GAGVSQTPSNKVTEKGKYVELRCDPISGHTALYWYRQSLGQGPEFLIYFQGTGAADDSGLPNDRFFAVRPEGSVSTLKIQRTERGDSAVYLCASSADTGSEQYFGPGTRLTVT.

The gene calls are TRBV6-2 or TRBV6-3 and TRBJ2-1; the D call from TCRdb, TRBD1, cannot be confirmed without DNA. The germline gives CDR1 MNHEY, CDR2 SVGEGT. The CDR3 runs 16 residues. The CDR3 is CASRQSRGRGTNEQFF.

This rearrangement joins TRBV5-5 to TRBJ1-5. Germline V gene lookup returns CDR1 SGHKS and CDR2 YYEKEE (reference sequence). The CDR3 runs 14 residues. The CDR3 loop reads CASSLVVVGQPQHF.